These 32 T cell receptor beta chains originate from one sample sequenced in a study of T cells in localized non-small cell lung cancer. Repertoires were generated with immunoSEQ multiplex PCR, while TCRdb's copy carries only in-frame clones and drops some. The profile shows 75,000 to 95,000 clones, 80% of them singletons. This material consisted of PBMCs, taken before any cancer treatment. Receptors were obtained from a man aged 40 to 70 with stage II squamous cell lung carcinoma.

As for this clone: A read error may explain this, as a much larger clone is one base away. V is TRBV11-3 and J is TRBJ2-5, with TRBD1 identical over 7 bases. Germline lookup yields CDR1 SGHNT and CDR2 YENEEA. The CDR3 length is 13 residues. J was trimmed by 2 bases and V by 5 bases; bases with no gene match: 2. The CDR3 DNA reads as TGTGCCAGCAGCCCGGGACAGCAAGAGACCCAGTACTTC. Its translation is CASSPGQQETQYF.

CDR3: CASSPGTGYQPQHF. The DNA for the CDR3 is TGTGCCAGCAGCCCCGGGACAGGGTATCAGCCCCAGCATTTT. The rearrangement joins TRBV7-2 to TRBJ1-5; 9 nucleotides line up with TRBD1. The ends lost 5 bases at V and 5 bases at J; junction bases unmatched: 4. CDR1 is SGHTA and CDR2 is FQGNSA in the germline V gene. CDR3 size: 14 residues.

The chain joins TRBV9 to TRBJ1-2, with D uncertain. Per germline, CDR1 SGDLS and CDR2 YYNGEE. Trimming removed 7 bases from V and 4 bases from J, with 11 bases in between. The CDR3 covers 12 residues. CDR3 amino acids: CASSQSGYGYTF. CDR3 nucleotides: TGTGCCAGCTCACAGTCAGGCTATGGCTACACCTTC.

In this sample, this clone turned up a few times. V is TRBV10-3 and J is TRBJ2-7, with 13 bases identical to TRBD2. The V gene end was trimmed by 4 bases and the J gene end by 2 bases; junction bases not matched to a gene: 2. Germline V gene data show CDR1 as ENHRY and CDR2 as SYGVKD. There are 15 residues in the CDR3. The CDR3 DNA sequence: TGTGCCATCAGTGGGGGACTAGCGGGGACCTACGAGCAGTACTTC. Protein sequence: CAISGGLAGTYEQYF.

V gene TRBV28 combines with J gene TRBJ2-1, with D perhaps matching TRBD2 (6 bases). The V gene lost 8 bases and the J gene lost 0 bases, with 11 bases spanning the gap. The CDR3 runs 14 residues. Germline V CDR1 and CDR2: MDHEN, SYDVKM. This CDR3 is CASDGGASYNEQFF. The CDR3 nucleotides read TGTGCCAGCGACGGCGGGGCCTCCTACAATGAGCAGTTCTTC.

V is TRBV6-5 and J is TRBJ1-6; D is ambiguous. With 2 bases removed from V and 4 bases from J, the gap between germline ends came to 12 bases. Germline values: CDR1 MNHEY, CDR2 SVGAGI. This CDR3 has 16 residues. The CDR3 loop reads CASSYRVMRYNSPLHF. The CDR3 nucleotides are TGTGCCAGCAGTTACAGGGTGATGAGATATAATTCACCCCTCCACTTT.

The rearrangement uses TRBV25-1 and TRBJ2-7; unclear D gene. Looked up from germline, CDR1 is MGHDK and CDR2 is SYGVNS. The CDR3 is made up of 14 amino acids. V dropped 6 bases and J dropped 0 bases, with 12 bases sitting between them. CDR3 protein: CASSRTGFSYEQYF. The CDR3 coding sequence is TGTGCCAGCAGCAGGACGGGTTTCTCCTACGAGCAGTACTTC.

V is TRBV11-2 and J is TRBJ1-5; TRBD1 matches 7 bases. This CDR3 contains 15 residues. Germline assignment: CDR1 SGHAT and CDR2 FQNNGV. The J segment lost 6 bases and the V segment lost 5 bases, leaving 10 bases of the junction unmatched. CDR3 sequence (DNA): TGTGCCAGCAGCCAAGGACAGGCGTCGATTCAGCCCCAGCATTTT. This gives the protein CASSQGQASIQPQHF.

This chain links TRBV30 with TRBJ2-5; TRBD2 matches at 7 bases. V shed 4 bases, J shed 2 bases, and the junction held 1 base outside the gene matches. The CDR3 spans 12 residues. CDR1 GTSNPN and CDR2 SVGIG come from the germline V gene (reference sequence). The CDR3, as DNA: TGTGCCTGGACTAGCGGACAAGAGACCCAGTACTTC. This codes for CAWTSGQETQYF. Combining the CDR3 with reference TRBV30 and TRBJ2-5 gives the whole variable domain SQTIHQWPATLVQPVGSPLSLECTVEGTSNPNLYWYRQAAGRGLQLLFYSVGIGQISSEVPQNLSASRPQDRQFILSSKKLLLSDSGFYLCAWTSGQETQYFGPGTRLLVL.

The V gene is TRBV12-1, the J gene TRBJ2-4; TRBD1 reflects the table's D call only, with no check against the DNA. TRBV12-1 is annotated as a pseudogene. The CDR3 has 16 residues. The CDR3 sequence is CASSLQGARAKNIQYF. CDR3 sequence (DNA): TGTGCCAGCAGCTTGCAGGGGGCAAGGGCCAAAAACATTCAGTACTTC.

This sequence joins TRBV7-2 and TRBJ1-1; D call uncertain. CDR3 length equals 13 residues. Trimming left V 7 bases short and J 0 bases short, with 9 bases between. CDR1 SGHTA and CDR2 FQGNSA come from the germline V gene. CDR3 sequence: CASTRRMNTEAFF. The CDR3 nucleotides read TGTGCCAGCACACGCAGGATGAACACTGAAGCTTTCTTT. The full variable domain, its missing parts supplied by reference TRBV7-2 and TRBJ1-1, is GAGVSQSPSNKVTEKGKDVELRCDPISGHTALYWYRQSLGQGLEFLIYFQGNSAPDKSGLPSDRFSAERTGGSVSTLTIQRTQQEDSAVYLCASTRRMNTEAFFGQGTRLTVV.

The CDR3 protein is CAWSVGGSGETQYF. CDR3 bases: TGTGCCTGGAGTGTAGGGGGGAGTGGAGAGACCCAGTACTTC. This sequence joins TRBV30 and TRBJ2-5; either TRBD1 or TRBD2 may fit D (6 bases each). Germline lookup yields CDR1 GTSNPN and CDR2 SVGIG (reference sequence). The CDR3 length is 14 residues. V lost 0 bases and J lost 4, with 12 bases in between.

This chain uses TRBV11-2 with TRBJ1-4; tentative D call: TRBD1 (5 bases). CDR1 SGHAT and CDR2 FQNNGV come from the germline V gene. The V and J ends lost 4 bases and 10 bases respectively, with 19 bases between them. This CDR3 region has 15 residues. In DNA form, the CDR3 reads TGTGCCAGCAGCTCAAACCGGGATCCTCAGGGAAAACTGTTTTTT. It yields the protein CASSSNRDPQGKLFF.

V gene TRBV6-5 combines with J gene TRBJ1-2; possibly TRBD1 for D (6 bases). In germline, CDR1 is MNHEY, CDR2 SVGAGI. V was cut by 1 base and J by 8 bases, with 20 bases left in between. The CDR3 covers 16 residues. The CDR3 here is CASSYFGSRGAHGYTF. In DNA form, the CDR3 reads TGTGCCAGCAGTTACTTTGGGTCCCGGGGGGCGCACGGCTACACCTTC.

The chain joins TRBV6-5 to TRBJ2-1; 12 bases agree with TRBD2. The CDR3 consists of 15 residues. Germline loops: CDR1 MNHEY, CDR2 SVGAGI. With V trimmed by 3 bases and J by 8 bases, 5 bases remained unmatched. The CDR3 spells CASSYLAGGTDEQFF. CDR3 nucleotides: TGTGCCAGCAGTTATCTAGCGGGAGGGACGGATGAGCAGTTCTTC.

The chain uses TRBV29-1 and TRBJ1-1; D is unclear. CDR1 SQVTM and CDR2 ANQGSEA come from the germline V gene. The ends were cut back, 7 bases at V and 1 base at J, with 10 bases in the middle. The CDR3 consists of 12 residues. The CDR3 here is CSAADPNTEAFF. The DNA for the CDR3 is TGCAGCGCTGCGGACCCGAACACTGAAGCTTTCTTT.

The V and J genes are TRBV7-8 and TRBJ1-1; TRBD1 is a possible D gene (5 bases). CDR1 and CDR2 from the germline V gene are SGHVS and FQNEAQ. The CDR3 consists of 11 residues. The V end was cut by 5 bases, the J end by 7 bases, with 8 bases between. The CDR3 spells CASSRQSEAFF. CDR3 DNA sequence: TGTGCCAGCAGCAGACAGAGTGAAGCTTTCTTT.

The chain has TRBV28 and TRBJ1-5; the D gene is possibly TRBD1 (6 bases). V was shortened by 3 bases and J by 6 bases, with 15 bases between the two germline ends. The CDR3 totals 15 residues. The germline CDR1 and CDR2 sequences are MDHEN and SYDVKM. The CDR3 sequence is CASSFWLRGAQPQHF. The CDR3 nucleotides read TGTGCCAGCAGTTTTTGGTTAAGGGGGGCTCAGCCCCAGCATTTT.

For the CDR3, the DNA is TGTGCCAGCAGTCACCAGTGGTCCCAGTACTTC. It codes for CASSHQWSQYF. The chain has TRBV28 and TRBJ2-5; D unclear. V was shortened by 5 bases and J by 9 bases, with 10 bases between the two germline ends. Germline loops: CDR1 MDHEN, CDR2 SYDVKM. The CDR3 covers 11 residues. Complete variable domain (other parts from reference TRBV28 and TRBJ2-5): DVKVTQSSRYLVKRTGEKVFLECVQDMDHENMFWYRQDPGLGLRLIYFSYDVKMKEKGDIPEGYSVSREKKERFSLILESASTNQTSMYLCASSHQWSQYFGPGTRLLVL.

Details on this clone: Other nucleotide sequences from this sample produce the same CDR3. V gene TRBV18 combines with J gene TRBJ2-5; no clear D. CDR3 length: 11 residues. Between the trimmed V and J ends, which lost 3 bases and 5 bases, there was a span of 4 bases. The germline V gene has CDR1 KGHSH and CDR2 LQKENI. The DNA of the CDR3 is TGTGCCAGCTCACCTGGGGAGACCCAGTACTTC. It codes for CASSPGETQYF.

This rearrangement joins TRBV6-1 to TRBJ2-7, with 14 positions matching TRBD2. The CDR3 spans 14 residues. Germline CDR1 reads MNHNS; CDR2 reads SASEGT. Losses at the gene ends were 2 bases for V and 12 bases for J; bases not matched to a gene: 6. The CDR3 region has the DNA TGTGCCAGCAGTGAAAGGGGACTAGCGGGAGAACCGTACTTC. This codes for CASSERGLAGEPYF.

The chain is built from TRBV5-4 and TRBJ1-4; D gene unclear. Germline-derived CDR1 and CDR2 are SGHNT and YYREEE (reference sequence). Trimming shortened V by 2 bases and J by 5 bases, and 10 bases separated the two germline ends. CDR3 length: 14 amino acids. CDR3 in amino acids: CASSLDTGNEKLFF. The DNA of the CDR3 is TGTGCCAGCAGCTTAGACACTGGAAATGAAAAACTGTTTTTT.

The genes are TRBV18 and TRBJ2-1; 8 bases are a match to TRBD2. Germline V gene sequence: CDR1 KGHSH, CDR2 LQKENI. V dropped 1 base and J dropped 10; count of bases not matched to a gene: 6. The CDR3 loop spans 14 amino acids. DNA for the CDR3: TGTGCCAGCTCACCACAAAGTACGGGAGGGGAGCAGTTCTTC. It translates to CASSPQSTGGEQFF.

The V gene is TRBV6-6, the J gene TRBJ2-3, with 11 nucleotides matching TRBD2. This CDR3 is built from 15 residues. Trimming cost V 0 bases and J 5 bases; bases outside gene matches: 1. The V gene's germline CDR1 is MNHNY and CDR2 SVGAGI (reference sequence). DNA of the CDR3: TGTGCCAGCAGTTACTCCGGGACTAGCGGAGATACGCAGTATTTT. Translated: CASSYSGTSGDTQYF.

The rearrangement joins TRBV18 to TRBJ1-5; 7 nucleotides match TRBD1. V lost 3 bases, J lost 9 bases, and 5 bases stayed unmatched. Germline CDR1 reads KGHSH; CDR2 reads LQKENI. The CDR3 contains 13 residues. The CDR3 here is CASSPTGQTPQHF. CDR3 nucleotide sequence: TGTGCCAGCTCACCGACAGGGCAAACGCCCCAGCATTTT.

This clone turned up a few times. The V call is TRBV5-4, the J call TRBJ1-2; D might be TRBD1 (5 bases). This CDR3 region has 12 residues. Trimming left V 1 base short and J 8 bases short, with 9 bases between. Per germline, CDR1 SGHNT and CDR2 YYREEE (reference sequence). The CDR3 region is CASSLSRDGYTF. CDR3 DNA: TGTGCCAGCAGCTTGAGTAGGGACGGCTACACCTTC.

The chain links TRBV7-2 to TRBJ2-2, with 8 bases lining up with TRBD2. Per germline, CDR1 SGHTA and CDR2 FQGNSA. This CDR3 is built from 16 residues. Trimming cost V 1 base and J 4 bases; bases outside gene matches: 5. The CDR3 DNA sequence: TGTGCCAGCAGCTTAGACGGGGGGGCCGGCACCGGGGAGCTGTTTTTT. This sequence encodes CASSLDGGAGTGELFF.

The chain joins TRBV30 to TRBJ2-1, with TRBD2 as a possible D gene (6 bases). Germline CDR1 GTSNPN, CDR2 SVGIG (reference sequence). This CDR3 has 13 amino acids. With 4 bases removed from V and 7 bases from J, the gap between germline ends came to 14 bases. The CDR3 region has the DNA TGTGCCTGGAATAGCGGCCCTTTGAATGAGCAGTTCTTC. This gives the protein CAWNSGPLNEQFF. The full variable domain, with the rest looked up from reference TRBV30 and TRBJ2-1, is SQTIHQWPATLVQPVGSPLSLECTVEGTSNPNLYWYRQAAGRGLQLLFYSVGIGQISSEVPQNLSASRPQDRQFILSSKKLLLSDSGFYLCAWNSGPLNEQFFGPGTRLTVL.

V is TRBV11-3 and J is TRBJ2-1; 9 bases align to TRBD2. The germline V gene encodes CDR1 SGHNT and CDR2 YENEEA. J lost 6 bases, V lost 4 bases, and 10 bases had no gene match. The CDR3 sequence is 16 residues long. The CDR3 here is CASSSSTSGRSNEQFF. DNA for the CDR3: TGTGCCAGCAGCTCCTCGACAAGCGGGAGGAGCAATGAGCAGTTCTTC.

The chain joins TRBV6-1 to TRBJ1-4; 10 nucleotides align to TRBD1. Germline V lookup: CDR1 MNHNS, CDR2 SASEGT. There are 15 residues in the CDR3. V gave up 10 bases and J gave up 8 bases; unmatched junction bases: 13. CDR3 sequence: CATSLRQGAQEKLFF. DNA for the CDR3: TGTGCCACCAGCCTACGACAGGGGGCTCAAGAAAAACTGTTTTTT.

The chain is built from TRBV6-1 and TRBJ2-3, with 9 positions matching TRBD2. This CDR3 has 15 amino acids. Per the germline V gene, CDR1 is MNHNS and CDR2 is SASEGT. V shed 4 bases, J shed 3 bases, and the junction held 5 bases outside the gene matches. The CDR3 sequence is CASSGGRGGTDTQYF. In nucleotides, the CDR3 is TGTGCCAGCAGTGGAGGGCGGGGGGGAACAGATACGCAGTATTTT.

J is TRBJ2-3 and V is TRBV30; D may be TRBD2 (6 bases). V lost 2 bases to trimming and J lost 12 bases, with 18 bases between them. CDR3 length equals 13 residues. CDR1 is GTSNPN and CDR2 is SVGIG in the germline V gene (reference sequence). CDR3 coding DNA: TGTGCCTGGAGTTGGGGGGAGGTCAACCCCCAGTATTTT. Residues: CAWSWGEVNPQYF.